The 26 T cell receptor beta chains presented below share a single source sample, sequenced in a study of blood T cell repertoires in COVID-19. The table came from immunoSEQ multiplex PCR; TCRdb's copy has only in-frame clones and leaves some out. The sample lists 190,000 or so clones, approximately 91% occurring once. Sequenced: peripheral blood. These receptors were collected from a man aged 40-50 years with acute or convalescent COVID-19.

DNA for the CDR3: TGTGCCAGCAGTTTCGCGGGGGACTACGAGCAGTACTTC. It codes for CASSFAGDYEQYF. The V and J genes are TRBV27 and TRBJ2-7; TRBD2 matches at 7 bases. Germline CDR1 and CDR2: MNHEY and SMNVEV (reference sequence). The CDR3 covers 13 residues. The V gene end was trimmed by 3 bases and the J gene end by 3 bases; junction bases not matched to a gene: 2.

For the CDR3, the DNA is TGCGCCAGCAGCTTGAATATAGCGGGGGCCTCCTACGAGCAGTACTTC. This gives the protein CASSLNIAGASYEQYF. The chain recombines TRBV5-1 with TRBJ2-7; TRBD2 agrees at 9 bases. The CDR3 loop spans 16 amino acids. Per germline, CDR1 SGHRS and CDR2 YFSETQ. V lost 1 base to trimming and J lost 0 bases; unmatched junction nucleotides: 5.

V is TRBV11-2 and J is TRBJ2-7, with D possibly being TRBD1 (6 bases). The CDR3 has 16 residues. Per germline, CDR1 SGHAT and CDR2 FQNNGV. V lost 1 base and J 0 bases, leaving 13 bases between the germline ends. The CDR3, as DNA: TGTGCCAGCAGCTTAGTATGGCAGGGGAGCTCCTACGAGCAGTACTTC. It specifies CASSLVWQGSSYEQYF.

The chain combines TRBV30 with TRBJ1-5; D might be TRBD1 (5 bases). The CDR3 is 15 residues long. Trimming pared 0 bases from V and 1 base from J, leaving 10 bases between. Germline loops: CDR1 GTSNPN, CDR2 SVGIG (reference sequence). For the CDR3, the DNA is TGTGCCTGGAGTGTAGGGGTGGCGAGCAATCAGCCCCAGCATTTT. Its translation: CAWSVGVASNQPQHF.

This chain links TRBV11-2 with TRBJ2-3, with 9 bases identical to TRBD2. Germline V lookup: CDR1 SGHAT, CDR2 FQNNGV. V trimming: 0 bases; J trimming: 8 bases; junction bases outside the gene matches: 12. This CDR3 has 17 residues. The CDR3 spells CASSLDWIAGEVGTQYF. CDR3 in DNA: TGTGCCAGCAGCTTAGATTGGATAGCGGGGGAAGTAGGTACGCAGTATTTT.

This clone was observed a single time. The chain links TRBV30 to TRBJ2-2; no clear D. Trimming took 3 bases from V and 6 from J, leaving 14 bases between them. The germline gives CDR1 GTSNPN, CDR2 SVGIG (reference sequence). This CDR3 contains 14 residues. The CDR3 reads CAWRAVPLAGELFF. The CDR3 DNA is TGTGCCTGGAGGGCCGTGCCCCTGGCCGGGGAGCTGTTTTTT.

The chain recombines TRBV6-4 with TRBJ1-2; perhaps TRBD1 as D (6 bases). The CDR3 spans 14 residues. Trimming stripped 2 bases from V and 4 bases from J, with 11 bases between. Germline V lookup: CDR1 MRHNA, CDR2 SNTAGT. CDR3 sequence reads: CASSDPPRGYGYTF. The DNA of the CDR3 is TGTGCCAGCAGTGACCCCCCCAGGGGCTATGGCTACACCTTC.

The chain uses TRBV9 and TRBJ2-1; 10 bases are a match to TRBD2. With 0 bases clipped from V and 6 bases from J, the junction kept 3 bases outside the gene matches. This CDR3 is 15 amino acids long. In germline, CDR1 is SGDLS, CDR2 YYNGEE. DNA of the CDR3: TGTGCCAGCAGCGTAGCCCCTAGCGGGGGCAATGAGCAGTTCTTC. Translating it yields CASSVAPSGGNEQFF.

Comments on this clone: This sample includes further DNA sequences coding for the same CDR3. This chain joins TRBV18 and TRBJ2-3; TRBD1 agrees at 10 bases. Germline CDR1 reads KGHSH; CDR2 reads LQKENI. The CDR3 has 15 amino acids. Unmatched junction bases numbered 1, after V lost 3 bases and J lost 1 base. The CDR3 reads CASSPGTGGTDTQYF. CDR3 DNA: TGTGCCAGCTCACCCGGGACAGGGGGCACAGATACGCAGTATTTT.

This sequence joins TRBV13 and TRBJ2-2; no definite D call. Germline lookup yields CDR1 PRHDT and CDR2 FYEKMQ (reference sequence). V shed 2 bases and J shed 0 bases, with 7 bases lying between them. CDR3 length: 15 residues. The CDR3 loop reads CASSLSLTNTGELFF. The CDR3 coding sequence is TGTGCCAGCAGCTTATCCCTAACGAACACCGGGGAGCTGTTTTTT.

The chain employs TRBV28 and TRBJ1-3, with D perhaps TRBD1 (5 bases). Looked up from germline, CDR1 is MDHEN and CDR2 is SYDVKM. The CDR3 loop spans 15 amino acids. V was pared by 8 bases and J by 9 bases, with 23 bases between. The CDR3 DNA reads TGTGCCAGCGGGGGGGACGCGCCAACCTTTTCCACCATATATTTT. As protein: CASGGDAPTFSTIYF.

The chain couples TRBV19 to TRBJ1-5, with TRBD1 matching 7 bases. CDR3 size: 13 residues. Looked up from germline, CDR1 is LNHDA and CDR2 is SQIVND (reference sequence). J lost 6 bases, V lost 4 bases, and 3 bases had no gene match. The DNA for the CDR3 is TGTGCCAGTAGTAACCGGGACAGTCAGCCCCAGCATTTT. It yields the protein CASSNRDSQPQHF.

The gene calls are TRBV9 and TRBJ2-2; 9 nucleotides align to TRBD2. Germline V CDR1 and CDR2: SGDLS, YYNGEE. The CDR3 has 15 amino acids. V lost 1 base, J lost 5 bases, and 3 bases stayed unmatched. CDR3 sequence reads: CASSVSGGRTGELFF. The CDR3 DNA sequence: TGTGCCAGCAGCGTAAGCGGGGGGCGTACCGGGGAGCTGTTTTTT.

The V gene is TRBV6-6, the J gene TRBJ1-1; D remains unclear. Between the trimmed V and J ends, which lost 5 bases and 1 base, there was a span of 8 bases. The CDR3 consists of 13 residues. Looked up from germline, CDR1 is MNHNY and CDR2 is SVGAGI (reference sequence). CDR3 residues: CASSPQPNTEAFF. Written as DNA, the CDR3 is TGTGCCAGCAGTCCACAGCCGAACACTGAAGCTTTCTTT.

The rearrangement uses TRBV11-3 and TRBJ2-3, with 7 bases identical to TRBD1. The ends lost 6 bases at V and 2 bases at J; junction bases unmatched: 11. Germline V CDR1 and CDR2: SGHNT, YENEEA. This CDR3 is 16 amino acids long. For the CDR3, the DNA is TGTGCCAGCAGTTACGGGACAGACCCTCCCACAGATACGCAGTATTTT. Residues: CASSYGTDPPTDTQYF.

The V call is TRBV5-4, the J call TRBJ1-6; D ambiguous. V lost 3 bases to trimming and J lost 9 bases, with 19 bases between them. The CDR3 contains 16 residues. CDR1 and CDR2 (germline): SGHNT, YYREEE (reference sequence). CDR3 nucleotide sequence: TGTGCCAGCAGCTCCGGGTTGGAGTATAGAAGTTCACCCCTCCACTTT. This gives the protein CASSSGLEYRSSPLHF.

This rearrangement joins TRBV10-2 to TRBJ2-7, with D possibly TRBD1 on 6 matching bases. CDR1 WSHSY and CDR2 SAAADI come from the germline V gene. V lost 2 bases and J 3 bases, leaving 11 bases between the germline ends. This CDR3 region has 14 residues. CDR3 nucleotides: TGCGCCAGCAGTGAGCCAGGGGTGGTCTACGAGCAGTACTTC. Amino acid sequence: CASSEPGVVYEQYF.

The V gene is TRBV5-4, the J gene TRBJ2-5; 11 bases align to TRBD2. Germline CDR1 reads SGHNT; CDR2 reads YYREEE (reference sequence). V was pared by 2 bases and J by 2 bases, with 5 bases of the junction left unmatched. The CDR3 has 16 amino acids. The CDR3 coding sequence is TGTGCCAGCAGCTTCCCGACTAGCGGGGTTCAAGAGACCCAGTACTTC. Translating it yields CASSFPTSGVQETQYF. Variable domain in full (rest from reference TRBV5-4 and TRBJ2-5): ETGVTQSPTHLIKTRGQQVTLRCSSQSGHNTVSWYQQALGQGPQFIFQYYREEENGRGNFPPRFSGLQFPNYSSELNVNALELDDSALYLCASSFPTSGVQETQYFGPGTRLLVL.

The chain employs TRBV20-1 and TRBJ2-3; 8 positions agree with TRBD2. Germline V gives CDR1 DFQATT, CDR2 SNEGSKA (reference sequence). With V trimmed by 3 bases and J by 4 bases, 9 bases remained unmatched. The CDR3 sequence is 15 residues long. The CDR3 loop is CSASPLAGIADTQYF. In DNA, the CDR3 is TGCAGTGCTAGTCCCCTAGCGGGTATCGCAGATACGCAGTATTTT.

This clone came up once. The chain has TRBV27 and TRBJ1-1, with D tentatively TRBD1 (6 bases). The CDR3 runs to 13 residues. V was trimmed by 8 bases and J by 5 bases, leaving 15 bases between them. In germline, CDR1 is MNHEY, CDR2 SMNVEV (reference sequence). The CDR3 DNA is TGTGCCAGCGCACACAGGGTTTGGACTGAAGCTTTCTTT. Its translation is CASAHRVWTEAFF.

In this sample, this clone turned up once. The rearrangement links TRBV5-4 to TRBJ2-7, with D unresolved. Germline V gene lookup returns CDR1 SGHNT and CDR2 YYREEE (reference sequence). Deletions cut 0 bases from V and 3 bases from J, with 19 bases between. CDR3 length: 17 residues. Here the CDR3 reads CASSLVYNRQIFYEQYF. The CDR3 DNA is TGTGCCAGCAGCTTGGTGTATAACAGACAAATTTTCTACGAGCAGTACTTC.

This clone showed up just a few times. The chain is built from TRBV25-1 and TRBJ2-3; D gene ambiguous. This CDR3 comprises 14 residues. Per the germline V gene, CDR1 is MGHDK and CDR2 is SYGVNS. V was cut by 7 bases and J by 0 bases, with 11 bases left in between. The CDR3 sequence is CASNQDSSTDTQYF. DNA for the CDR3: TGTGCCAGCAACCAGGATTCTAGCACAGATACGCAGTATTTT.

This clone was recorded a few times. The CDR3 DNA follows: TGCAGCGTTGTAAGGGGCTTGAACACTGAAGCTTTCTTT. Translating it yields CSVVRGLNTEAFF. This chain joins TRBV29-1 and TRBJ1-1, with TRBD1 as a possible D gene (5 bases). Looked up from germline, CDR1 is SQVTM and CDR2 is ANQGSEA. Trimming stripped 4 bases from V and 0 bases from J, with 9 bases between. This CDR3 has 13 amino acids.

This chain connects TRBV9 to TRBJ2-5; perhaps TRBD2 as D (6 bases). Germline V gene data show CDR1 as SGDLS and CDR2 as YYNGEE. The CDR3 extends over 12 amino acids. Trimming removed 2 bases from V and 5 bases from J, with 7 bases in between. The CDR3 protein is CASSVAGETQYF. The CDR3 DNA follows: TGTGCCAGCAGCGTTGCGGGGGAGACCCAGTACTTC. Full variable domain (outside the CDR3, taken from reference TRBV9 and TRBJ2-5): DSGVTQTPKHLITATGQRVTLRCSPRSGDLSVYWYQQSLDQGLQFLIQYYNGEERAKGNILERFSAQQFPDLHSELNLSSLELGDSALYFCASSVAGETQYFGPGTRLLVL.

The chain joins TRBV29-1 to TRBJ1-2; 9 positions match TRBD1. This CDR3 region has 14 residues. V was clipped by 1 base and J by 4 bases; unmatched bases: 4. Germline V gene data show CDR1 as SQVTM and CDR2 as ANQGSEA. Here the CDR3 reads CSVEGWDRVYGYTF. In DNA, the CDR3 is TGCAGCGTTGAAGGTTGGGACAGGGTCTATGGCTACACCTTC.

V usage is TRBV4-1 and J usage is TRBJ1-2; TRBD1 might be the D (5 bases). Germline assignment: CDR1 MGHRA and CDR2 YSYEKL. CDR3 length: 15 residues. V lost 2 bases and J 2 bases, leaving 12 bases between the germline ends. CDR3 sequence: CASSQPGRGNYGYTF. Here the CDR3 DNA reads TGCGCCAGCAGCCAACCTGGGAGGGGAAACTATGGCTACACCTTC.